The 19 T cell receptor beta chains given below trace back to one sample, sequenced in a study of T cells in Graves' hyperthyroidism and ophthalmopathy. It was RNA transcripts that yielded the amplified TCR beta CDR3 regions. The HTBI set primed first-round TCR CDR3 RT-PCR. TCRdb fed the multiplex PCR reads into MiXCR, producing one record per CDR3 protein. This sample has approximately 710,000 distinct CDR3 sequences, with roughly 17% found just once. The sequenced sample consisted of blood. The receptors come from a man aged 50 or older with Graves' hyperthyroidism.

This clonotype was observed at least ten times. The gene calls are TRBV5-1 and TRBJ1-1; D gene ambiguous. The germline V gene encodes CDR1 SGHRS and CDR2 YFSETQ. This CDR3 has 14 residues. The germline V and J ends were trimmed by 4 bases and 7 bases, with 17 bases remaining between them. DNA of the CDR3: TGCGCCAGCAGCCCCGGGCCGGAACCACTTGAAGCTTTCTTT. Translating gives CASSPGPEPLEAFF.

This clonotype was recorded many times. The chain is built from TRBV12-3 or TRBV12-4 and TRBJ1-5; 10 bases map to TRBD1. J lost 2 bases, V lost 1 base, and 5 bases had no gene match. The CDR3 is made up of 17 amino acids. CDR3 in DNA: TGTGCCAGCAGTTTAGAAGGGACAGGGGAAGGCAATCAGCCCCAGCATTTT. It translates to CASSLEGTGEGNQPQHF.

This clonotype came up many times. The chain employs TRBV2 and TRBJ2-3, with TRBD2 identical over 8 bases. Losses at the gene ends were 4 bases for V and 0 bases for J; bases not matched to a gene: 0. CDR3 length: 14 residues. CDR1 and CDR2 from the germline V gene are SNHLY and FYNNEI. CDR3 loop: CASSAGGSTDTQYF. In DNA form, the CDR3 reads TGTGCCAGCAGTGCGGGAGGGAGCACAGATACGCAGTATTTT.

The table lists this clonotype with many counts. The rearrangement uses TRBV7-9 and TRBJ2-1; maybe TRBD2 (5 bases). Germline-derived CDR1 and CDR2 are SEHNR and FQNEAQ (reference sequence). The V end lost 4 bases, the J end lost 5 bases, and 15 bases lay between the germline ends. The CDR3 has 15 residues. This CDR3 is CASSSRLLWNNEQFF. The CDR3 bases are TGTGCCAGCAGCTCAAGACTACTGTGGAACAATGAGCAGTTCTTC.

This clonotype was detected many times. The V gene is TRBV11-2, the J gene TRBJ2-3, with D uncertain. Germline lookup yields CDR1 SGHAT and CDR2 FQNNGV. Trimming pared 5 bases from V and 4 bases from J, leaving 7 bases between. The CDR3 extends over 12 amino acids. The CDR3 DNA reads TGTGCCAGCAGCCTTCAGTCAGATACGCAGTATTTT. It yields the protein CASSLQSDTQYF. The full variable domain, rest sourced from reference TRBV11-2 and TRBJ2-3, is EAGVAQSPRYKIIEKRQSVAFWCNPISGHATLYWYQQILGQGPKLLIQFQNNGVVDDSQLPKDRFSAERLKGVDSTLKIQPAKLEDSAVYLCASSLQSDTQYFGPGTRLTVL.

This clonotype has at least ten counts. CDR3 coding DNA: TGTGCCAGCAACGAGGAGGGCAGGGGCGGAAACACCATATATTTT. Its protein product is CASNEEGRGGNTIYF. The genes are TRBV12-3 or TRBV12-4 and TRBJ1-3; D may be TRBD1 (6 bases). The V gene lost 7 bases and the J gene lost 4 bases, with 17 bases spanning the gap. CDR3 size: 15 residues.

As to this clonotype: The junction departs from germline at one end; a sequencing error may be responsible. V gene TRBV9 combines with J gene TRBJ2-1; tentatively, D is TRBD1 or TRBD2 (7 bases each). This CDR3 contains 17 residues. CDR1 is SGDLS and CDR2 is YYNGEE in the germline V gene. The CDR3 region has the DNA TGTGCCAGCAGCGTAGGGTCAGGGGGAGGGCCCTACAATGAGCAGTCCTTC. Amino acid sequence: CASSVGSGGGPYNEQSF.

This clonotype was observed many times. The V and J genes are TRBV12-3 or TRBV12-4 and TRBJ1-1; TRBD1 might be the D (5 bases). Trimming removed 6 bases at V and 2 bases at J, with 7 bases between. The CDR3 is made up of 12 amino acids. The CDR3 DNA reads as TGTGCCAGCAGAGGGGACAACACTGAAGCTTTCTTT. Its protein product is CASRGDNTEAFF.

As to this clonotype: Given a much more abundant clone one base away, this may be a read error. The chain combines TRBV27 with TRBJ2-7, with D unclear. V gave up 10 bases and J gave up 5 bases, with 15 bases separating them. CDR1 and CDR2 from the germline V gene are MNHEY and SMNVEV (reference sequence). There are 12 residues in the CDR3. CDR3 protein: CATNHLKDEQYF. CDR3 nucleotide sequence: TGTGCCACCAACCACCTTAAGGACGAGCAGTACTTC.

There are many counts of this clonotype. For the CDR3, the DNA is TGTGCCAGCAGTGAAGGGACTCACTATGGCTACACCTTC. Translation: CASSEGTHYGYTF. The genes are TRBV2 and TRBJ1-2; D is undetermined. CDR1 is SNHLY and CDR2 is FYNNEI in the germline V gene. The CDR3 consists of 13 residues. Trimming took off 1 base at V and 3 bases at J, with 6 bases between the two ends.

V and J are TRBV7-9 and TRBJ2-5; D possibly corresponds to TRBD1 (6 bases). This CDR3 contains 15 residues. Trimming left V 0 bases short and J 2 bases short, with 10 bases between. Germline V gives CDR1 SEHNR, CDR2 FQNEAQ (reference sequence). In nucleotides, the CDR3 is TGTGCCAGCAGCTTAGCGTTAACAGGGCAAGAGACCCAGTACTTC. This codes for CASSLALTGQETQYF. The full variable domain, its missing parts supplied by reference TRBV7-9 and TRBJ2-5, is DTGVSQNPRHKITKRGQNVTFRCDPISEHNRLYWYRQTLGQGPEFLTYFQNEAQLEKSRLLSDRFSAERPKGSFSTLEIQRTEQGDSAMYLCASSLALTGQETQYFGPGTRLLVL.

The genes are TRBV7-9 and TRBJ2-1; tentative D call: TRBD2 (6 bases). The CDR3 totals 16 residues. Trimming stripped 5 bases from V and 5 bases from J, with 19 bases between. Germline assignment: CDR1 SEHNR and CDR2 FQNEAQ (reference sequence). This CDR3 is CASSTAGTRWDNEQFF. DNA of the CDR3: TGTGCCAGCAGCACCGCGGGGACCCGATGGGACAATGAGCAGTTCTTC.

The genes are TRBV18 and TRBJ2-7; the D gene is possibly TRBD2 (6 bases). CDR3 length: 14 residues. Trimming took 2 bases from V and 5 from J, leaving 13 bases between them. Germline-derived CDR1 and CDR2 are KGHSH and LQKENI. DNA of the CDR3: TGTGCCAGCTCACCAAGGGACTGGTCCGACGAGCAGTACTTC. Amino acids: CASSPRDWSDEQYF.

The table lists this clonotype with many counts. The CDR3 DNA reads TGCAGTGCTAGTCTTCTCGGCGGGAGGTTCAATGAGCAGTTCTTC. Protein product: CSASLLGGRFNEQFF. The rearrangement links TRBV20-1 to TRBJ2-1; TRBD2 aligns across 8 bases. There are 15 residues in the CDR3. V was clipped by 3 bases and J by 6 bases; unmatched bases: 10. Germline V lookup: CDR1 DFQATT, CDR2 SNEGSKA (reference sequence).

At least ten counts were recorded for this clonotype. DNA for the CDR3: TGTGCCGTTACCGGGACAGGGGTCTACGAGCAGTACTTC. Translated, it gives CAVTGTGVYEQYF. V gene TRBV10-3 combines with J gene TRBJ2-7; 10 bases are shared with TRBD1. Germline loops: CDR1 ENHRY, CDR2 SYGVKD. V gave up 11 bases and J gave up 3 bases; unmatched junction bases: 7. The CDR3 is 13 residues long.

This clonotype has only a few counts. The chain has TRBV6-1 and TRBJ1-2; 9 bases map to TRBD1. Germline CDR1 MNHNS, CDR2 SASEGT. Trimming took 5 bases from V and 4 from J; bases not matched to a gene: 8. The length of the CDR3 is 15 residues. In nucleotides, the CDR3 is TGTGCCAGCAGTCGGACAGGGGCTCCCCTCTATGGCTACACCTTC. Protein product: CASSRTGAPLYGYTF.

This clonotype has a count of ten or more. The rearrangement links TRBV28 to TRBJ2-7; maybe TRBD1 (6 bases). Germline lookup yields CDR1 MDHEN and CDR2 SYDVKM. CDR3 length: 14 amino acids. V was pared by 5 bases and J by 4 bases, with 15 bases between. The CDR3 DNA reads TGTGCCAGCAGTGTGGACAGTACCTTTTACGAGCAGTACTTC. It yields the protein CASSVDSTFYEQYF.

This chain uses TRBV5-6 with TRBJ2-7; TRBD1 matches at 8 bases. CDR1 and CDR2 (germline): SGHDT, YYEEEE. V shed 0 bases, J shed 6 bases, and the junction held 11 bases outside the gene matches. The CDR3 extends over 16 amino acids. CDR3 in amino acids: CASSLVLRQGSGEQYF. The DNA of the CDR3 is TGTGCCAGCAGCTTGGTCCTGCGACAGGGGTCGGGCGAGCAGTACTTC.

The chain uses TRBV6-5 and TRBJ2-7; D is uncertain. The CDR3 is 14 amino acids. Between the trimmed V and J ends, which lost 0 bases and 4 bases, there was a span of 10 bases. Germline CDR1 and CDR2: MNHEY and SVGAGI. The CDR3 DNA is TGTGCCAGCAGTTACTCGATGGGGATTTACGAGCAGTACTTC. Protein sequence: CASSYSMGIYEQYF.